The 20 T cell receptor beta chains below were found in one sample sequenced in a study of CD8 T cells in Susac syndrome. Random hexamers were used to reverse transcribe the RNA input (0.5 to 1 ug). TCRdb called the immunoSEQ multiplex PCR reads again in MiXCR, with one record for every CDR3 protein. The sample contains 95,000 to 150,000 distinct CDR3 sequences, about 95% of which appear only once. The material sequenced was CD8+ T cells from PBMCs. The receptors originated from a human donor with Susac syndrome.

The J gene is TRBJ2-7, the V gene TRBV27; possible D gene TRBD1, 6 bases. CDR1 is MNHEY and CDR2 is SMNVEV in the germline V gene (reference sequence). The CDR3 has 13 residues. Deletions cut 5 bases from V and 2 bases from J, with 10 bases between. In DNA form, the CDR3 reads TGTGCCAGCAGTATCAGGGGTACCTACGAGCAGTACTTC. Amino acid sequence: CASSIRGTYEQYF.

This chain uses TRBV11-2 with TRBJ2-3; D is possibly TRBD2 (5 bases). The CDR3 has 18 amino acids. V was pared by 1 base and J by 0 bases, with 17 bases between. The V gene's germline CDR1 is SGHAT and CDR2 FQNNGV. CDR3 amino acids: CASSLGPGSGDSTDTQYF. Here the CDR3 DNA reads TGTGCCAGCAGCTTAGGCCCGGGATCCGGGGATAGCACAGATACGCAGTATTTT.

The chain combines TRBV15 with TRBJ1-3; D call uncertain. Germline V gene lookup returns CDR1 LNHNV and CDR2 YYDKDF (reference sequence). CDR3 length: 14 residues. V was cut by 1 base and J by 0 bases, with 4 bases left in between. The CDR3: CATSRVGSGNTIYF. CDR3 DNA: TGTGCCACCAGCAGAGTCGGCTCTGGAAACACCATATATTTT.

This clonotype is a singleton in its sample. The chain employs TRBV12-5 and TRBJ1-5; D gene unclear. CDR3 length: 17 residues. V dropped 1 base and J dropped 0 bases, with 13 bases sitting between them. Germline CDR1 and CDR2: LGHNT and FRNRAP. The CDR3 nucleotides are TGTGCTAGTGGTTTGGATAGAGCTGGTTATAGCAATCAGCCCCAGCATTTT. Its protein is CASGLDRAGYSNQPQHF.

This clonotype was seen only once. CDR3 in DNA: TGTGCCACCACGACAGGGGCCACAGATACGCAGTATTTT. Its translation: CATTTGATDTQYF. This chain joins TRBV6-5 and TRBJ2-3, with 8 bases lining up with TRBD1. CDR1 is MNHEY, CDR2 SVGAGI, per germline. V lost 10 bases to trimming and J lost 2 bases; unmatched junction nucleotides: 5. The CDR3 sequence is 13 residues long.

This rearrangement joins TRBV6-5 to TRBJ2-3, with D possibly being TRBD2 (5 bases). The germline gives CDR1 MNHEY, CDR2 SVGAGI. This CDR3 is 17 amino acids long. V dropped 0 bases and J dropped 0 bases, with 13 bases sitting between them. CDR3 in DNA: TGTGCCAGCAGTTACTCGATATCGGGGATAAGCACAGATACGCAGTATTTT. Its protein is CASSYSISGISTDTQYF.

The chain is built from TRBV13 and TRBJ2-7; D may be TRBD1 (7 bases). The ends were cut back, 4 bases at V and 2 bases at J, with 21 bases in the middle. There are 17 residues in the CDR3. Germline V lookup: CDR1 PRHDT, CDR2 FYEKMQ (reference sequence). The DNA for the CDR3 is TGTGCCAGCAGCTCGACGGACAGACAGGGAGGCGCCTACGAGCAGTACTTC. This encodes CASSSTDRQGGAYEQYF.

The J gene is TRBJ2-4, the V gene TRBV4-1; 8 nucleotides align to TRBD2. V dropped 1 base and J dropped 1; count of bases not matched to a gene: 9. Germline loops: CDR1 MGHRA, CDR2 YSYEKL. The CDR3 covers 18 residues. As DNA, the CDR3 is TGCGCCAGCAGCCAAGTGTTTAGACTAGCGCTGGCCAAAAACATTCAGTACTTC. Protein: CASSQVFRLALAKNIQYF.

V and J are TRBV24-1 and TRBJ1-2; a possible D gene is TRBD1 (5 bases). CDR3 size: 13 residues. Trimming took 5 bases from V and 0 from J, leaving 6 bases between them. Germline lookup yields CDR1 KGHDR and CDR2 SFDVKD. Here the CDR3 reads CATSAGANYGYTF. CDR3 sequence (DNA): TGTGCCACCAGTGCGGGGGCTAACTATGGCTACACCTTC.

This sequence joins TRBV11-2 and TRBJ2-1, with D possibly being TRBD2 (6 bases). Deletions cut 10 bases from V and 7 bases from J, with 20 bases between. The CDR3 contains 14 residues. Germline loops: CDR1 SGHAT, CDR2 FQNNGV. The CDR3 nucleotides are TGTGCCATCCAGAGAGGGAACGGGGGAAATGAGCAGTTCTTC. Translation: CAIQRGNGGNEQFF. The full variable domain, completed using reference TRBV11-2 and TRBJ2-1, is EAGVAQSPRYKIIEKRQSVAFWCNPISGHATLYWYQQILGQGPKLLIQFQNNGVVDDSQLPKDRFSAERLKGVDSTLKIQPAKLEDSAVYLCAIQRGNGGNEQFFGPGTRLTVL.

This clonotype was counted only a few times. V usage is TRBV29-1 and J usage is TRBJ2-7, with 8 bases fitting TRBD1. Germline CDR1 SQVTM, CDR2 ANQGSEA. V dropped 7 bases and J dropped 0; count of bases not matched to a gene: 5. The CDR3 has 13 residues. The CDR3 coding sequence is TGCAGCGCGGGACAGGCGAGCTCCTACGAGCAGTACTTC. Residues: CSAGQASSYEQYF.

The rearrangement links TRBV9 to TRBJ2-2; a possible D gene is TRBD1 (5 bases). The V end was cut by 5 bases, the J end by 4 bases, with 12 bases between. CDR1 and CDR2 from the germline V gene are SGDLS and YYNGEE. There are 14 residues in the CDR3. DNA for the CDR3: TGTGCCAGCAGAAAAAGACAGTCCACCGGGGAGCTGTTTTTT. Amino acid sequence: CASRKRQSTGELFF.

CDR3 sequence (DNA): TGTGCCAGCACCCCGGGGCGTTACACTGAAGCTTTCTTT. Translated: CASTPGRYTEAFF. This chain connects TRBV12-3 or TRBV12-4 to TRBJ1-1; weak D call: TRBD1 (5 bases). V lost 7 bases and J lost 3, with 12 bases in between. This CDR3 is 13 amino acids long.

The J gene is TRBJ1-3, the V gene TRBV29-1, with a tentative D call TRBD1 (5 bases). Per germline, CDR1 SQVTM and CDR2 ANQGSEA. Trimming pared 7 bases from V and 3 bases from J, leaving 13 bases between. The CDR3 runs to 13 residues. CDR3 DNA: TGCAGCGCCTCGGGACCGAATGGAAACACCATATATTTT. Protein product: CSASGPNGNTIYF.

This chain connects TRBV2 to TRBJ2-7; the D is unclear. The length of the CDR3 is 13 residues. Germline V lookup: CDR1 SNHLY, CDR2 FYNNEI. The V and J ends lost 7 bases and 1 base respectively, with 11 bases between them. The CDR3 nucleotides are TGTGCCAGCACCCTGACACTTTCCTACGAGCAGTACTTC. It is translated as CASTLTLSYEQYF.

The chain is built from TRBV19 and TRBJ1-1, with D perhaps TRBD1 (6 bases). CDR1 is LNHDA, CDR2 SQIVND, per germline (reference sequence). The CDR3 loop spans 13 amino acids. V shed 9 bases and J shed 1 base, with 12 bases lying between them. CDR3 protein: CASAGTPNTEAFF. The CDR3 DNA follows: TGTGCCAGCGCCGGGACACCGAACACTGAAGCTTTCTTT.

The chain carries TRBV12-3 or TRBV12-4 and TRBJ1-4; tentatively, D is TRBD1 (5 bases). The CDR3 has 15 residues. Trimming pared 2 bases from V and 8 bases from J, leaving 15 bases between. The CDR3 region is CASSLTPEGYEKLFF. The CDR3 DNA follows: TGTGCCAGCAGTTTAACTCCGGAGGGGTACGAAAAACTGTTTTTT.

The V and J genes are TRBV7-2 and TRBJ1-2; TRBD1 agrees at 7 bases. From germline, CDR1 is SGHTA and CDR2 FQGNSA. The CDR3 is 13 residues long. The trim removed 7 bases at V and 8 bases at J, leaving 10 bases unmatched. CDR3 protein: CASTVQGPRGYTF. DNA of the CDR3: TGTGCCAGCACGGTACAGGGGCCGAGGGGCTACACCTTC.

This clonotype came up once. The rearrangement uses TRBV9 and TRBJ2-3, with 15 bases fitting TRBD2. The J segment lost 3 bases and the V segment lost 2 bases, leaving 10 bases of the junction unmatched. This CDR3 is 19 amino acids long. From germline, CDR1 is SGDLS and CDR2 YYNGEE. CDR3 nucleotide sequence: TGTGCCAGCAGCGTGGGACTAGCGGGGGGACGCGGTCGAACAGATACGCAGTATTTT. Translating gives CASSVGLAGGRGRTDTQYF.

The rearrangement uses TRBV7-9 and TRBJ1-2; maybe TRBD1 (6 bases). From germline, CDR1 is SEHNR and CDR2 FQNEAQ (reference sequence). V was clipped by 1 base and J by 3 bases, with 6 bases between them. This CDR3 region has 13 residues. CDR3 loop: CASSLGTDYGYTF. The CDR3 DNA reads TGTGCCAGCAGCTTAGGGACAGACTATGGCTACACCTTC.